The 12 T cell receptor beta chains below come from one sample, sequenced in a study of cytomegalovirus exposure and HLA in healthy donors (dated by TCRdb to between 2016 and 2019). Receptors were amplified or captured by the immunoSEQ multiplex PCR assay. For the multiplex PCR, a mixture combining 60 forward primers for TCR Vbeta segments and 13 reverse primers for TCR Jbeta segments was used. Imported from immuneACCESS, the table was reduced by TCRdb to in-frame sequences with V and J called. These copies leave out some clones; in studies compared against another copy, an unresolved V gene accounts for under half, and the cause of the remainder is not known. The sample yields around 120,000 clones; less than 90% were counted once. The ten biggest clones cover approximately 0.22% of the sample. What was sequenced was PBMCs. Every receptor here comes from a man aged 45-65 years in good health and CMV-seronegative.

The chain links TRBV7-2 to TRBJ1-5, with D unclear. CDR3 length: 16 residues. The germline gives CDR1 SGHTA, CDR2 FQGNSA. Trimming pared 0 bases from V and 0 bases from J, leaving 9 bases between. Written as DNA, the CDR3 is TGTGCCAGCAGCTTAGCACACGACTATAGCAATCAGCCCCAGCATTTT. This codes for CASSLAHDYSNQPQHF.

This chain joins TRBV4-3 and TRBJ1-2, with a weak D call TRBD1 (6 bases). CDR1 LGHNA and CDR2 YSLEER come from the germline V gene. This CDR3 has 12 residues. Deletions cut 6 bases from V and 4 bases from J, with 9 bases between. The CDR3 spells CASRQGGYGYTF. As DNA, the CDR3 is TGCGCCAGCAGACAGGGTGGCTATGGCTACACCTTC.

The chain couples TRBV6-5 to TRBJ1-1; possibly TRBD1 for D (6 bases). Germline V gene lookup returns CDR1 MNHEY and CDR2 SVGAGI. V was trimmed by 0 bases and J by 7 bases, leaving 15 bases between them. The CDR3 totals 15 residues. CDR3 sequence reads: CASSYSTDRECEAFF. Written as DNA, the CDR3 is TGTGCCAGCAGTTACTCTACGGACAGAGAGTGTGAAGCTTTCTTT.

The chain uses TRBV6-6 and TRBJ1-2; TRBD1 aligns across 8 bases. Germline V gene lookup returns CDR1 MNHNY and CDR2 SVGAGI (reference sequence). The CDR3 extends over 15 amino acids. The V and J ends lost 3 bases and 3 bases, in that order; junction bases with no gene match: 6. The CDR3 is CASSYKPGQDYGYTF. The CDR3 nucleotides read TGTGCCAGCAGTTATAAACCGGGACAGGACTATGGCTACACCTTC.

V gene TRBV5-4 combines with J gene TRBJ1-2, with 8 bases that match TRBD1. CDR1 is SGHNT and CDR2 is YYREEE in the germline V gene (reference sequence). The CDR3 has 15 amino acids. After removal of 0 bases from V and 8 bases from J, the junction contained 9 bases not matched to a gene. Here the CDR3 reads CASSLEGTGPGGYTF. CDR3 bases: TGTGCCAGCAGCTTGGAAGGGACAGGACCGGGAGGCTACACCTTC.

The chain joins TRBV7-8 to TRBJ1-1, with a tentative D call TRBD1 (5 bases). Germline V gene sequence: CDR1 SGHVS, CDR2 FQNEAQ. The V and J ends lost 6 bases and 4 bases respectively, with 15 bases between them. The CDR3 totals 14 residues. CDR3 in DNA: TGTGCCAGCAGTTCTCCCAGGGATTTCACTGAAGCTTTCTTT. Residues: CASSSPRDFTEAFF.

V gene TRBV29-1 combines with J gene TRBJ2-7; D call uncertain. Trimming took 6 bases from V and 2 from J, leaving 17 bases between them. The CDR3 contains 14 residues. CDR1 is SQVTM and CDR2 is ANQGSEA in the germline V gene. This chain's CDR3 is CSVIAQKLPYEQYF. The CDR3 coding sequence is TGCAGCGTCATAGCACAAAAGCTCCCCTACGAGCAGTACTTC.

This sequence joins TRBV18 and TRBJ1-1; TRBD1 agrees at 7 bases. Germline values: CDR1 KGHSH, CDR2 LQKENI. The CDR3 totals 16 residues. Germline trimming cut 4 bases from V and 2 bases from J; bases unmatched to any gene: 10. CDR3 sequence reads: CASSQAGGEVNTEAFF. CDR3 sequence (DNA): TGTGCCAGCTCACAGGCAGGGGGTGAAGTAAACACTGAAGCTTTCTTT.

V gene TRBV18 combines with J gene TRBJ2-1, with a possible D match to TRBD2 (5 bases). V lost 3 bases and J 8 bases, leaving 14 bases between the germline ends. This CDR3 is 14 amino acids long. Germline assignment: CDR1 KGHSH and CDR2 LQKENI. CDR3 sequence (DNA): TGTGCCAGCTCACCTCGGGGTAGTGGATATGAGCAGTTCTTC. Protein product: CASSPRGSGYEQFF. The complete variable domain, with remaining parts taken from reference TRBV18 and TRBJ2-1, reads NAGVMQNPRHLVRRRGQEARLRCSPMKGHSHVYWYRQLPEEGLKFMVYLQKENIIDESGMPKERFSAEFPKEGPSILRIQQVVRGDSAAYFCASSPRGSGYEQFFGPGTRLTVL.

The chain uses TRBV11-2 and TRBJ2-1, with a weak D call TRBD2 (6 bases). Between the trimmed V and J ends, which lost 5 bases and 12 bases, there was a span of 14 bases. CDR3 length equals 12 residues. Germline CDR1 and CDR2: SGHAT and FQNNGV. The chain's CDR3 is CASSERGFLQFF. The DNA of the CDR3 is TGTGCCAGCAGCGAACGGGGGTTCTTGCAGTTCTTC.

This clone was picked up a small number of times. The J gene is TRBJ2-7, the V gene TRBV27, with 8 bases lining up with TRBD1. J was trimmed by 6 bases and V by 3 bases; bases with no gene match: 7. Per germline, CDR1 MNHEY and CDR2 SMNVEV (reference sequence). There are 14 residues in the CDR3. The DNA for the CDR3 is TGTGCCAGCAGTTTTTGGGACAGGCCGTTCGAGCAGTACTTC. Translated: CASSFWDRPFEQYF.

The table lists this clone with a count of one. The rearrangement joins TRBV4-2 to TRBJ1-2, with a weak D call TRBD1 (5 bases). From germline, CDR1 is LGHNA and CDR2 YNFKEQ. V was shortened by 0 bases and J by 2 bases, with 7 bases between the two germline ends. The CDR3 covers 14 residues. The CDR3 loop reads CASSQDTGNYGYTF. Here the CDR3 DNA reads TGTGCCAGCAGCCAAGACACAGGAAACTATGGCTACACCTTC.